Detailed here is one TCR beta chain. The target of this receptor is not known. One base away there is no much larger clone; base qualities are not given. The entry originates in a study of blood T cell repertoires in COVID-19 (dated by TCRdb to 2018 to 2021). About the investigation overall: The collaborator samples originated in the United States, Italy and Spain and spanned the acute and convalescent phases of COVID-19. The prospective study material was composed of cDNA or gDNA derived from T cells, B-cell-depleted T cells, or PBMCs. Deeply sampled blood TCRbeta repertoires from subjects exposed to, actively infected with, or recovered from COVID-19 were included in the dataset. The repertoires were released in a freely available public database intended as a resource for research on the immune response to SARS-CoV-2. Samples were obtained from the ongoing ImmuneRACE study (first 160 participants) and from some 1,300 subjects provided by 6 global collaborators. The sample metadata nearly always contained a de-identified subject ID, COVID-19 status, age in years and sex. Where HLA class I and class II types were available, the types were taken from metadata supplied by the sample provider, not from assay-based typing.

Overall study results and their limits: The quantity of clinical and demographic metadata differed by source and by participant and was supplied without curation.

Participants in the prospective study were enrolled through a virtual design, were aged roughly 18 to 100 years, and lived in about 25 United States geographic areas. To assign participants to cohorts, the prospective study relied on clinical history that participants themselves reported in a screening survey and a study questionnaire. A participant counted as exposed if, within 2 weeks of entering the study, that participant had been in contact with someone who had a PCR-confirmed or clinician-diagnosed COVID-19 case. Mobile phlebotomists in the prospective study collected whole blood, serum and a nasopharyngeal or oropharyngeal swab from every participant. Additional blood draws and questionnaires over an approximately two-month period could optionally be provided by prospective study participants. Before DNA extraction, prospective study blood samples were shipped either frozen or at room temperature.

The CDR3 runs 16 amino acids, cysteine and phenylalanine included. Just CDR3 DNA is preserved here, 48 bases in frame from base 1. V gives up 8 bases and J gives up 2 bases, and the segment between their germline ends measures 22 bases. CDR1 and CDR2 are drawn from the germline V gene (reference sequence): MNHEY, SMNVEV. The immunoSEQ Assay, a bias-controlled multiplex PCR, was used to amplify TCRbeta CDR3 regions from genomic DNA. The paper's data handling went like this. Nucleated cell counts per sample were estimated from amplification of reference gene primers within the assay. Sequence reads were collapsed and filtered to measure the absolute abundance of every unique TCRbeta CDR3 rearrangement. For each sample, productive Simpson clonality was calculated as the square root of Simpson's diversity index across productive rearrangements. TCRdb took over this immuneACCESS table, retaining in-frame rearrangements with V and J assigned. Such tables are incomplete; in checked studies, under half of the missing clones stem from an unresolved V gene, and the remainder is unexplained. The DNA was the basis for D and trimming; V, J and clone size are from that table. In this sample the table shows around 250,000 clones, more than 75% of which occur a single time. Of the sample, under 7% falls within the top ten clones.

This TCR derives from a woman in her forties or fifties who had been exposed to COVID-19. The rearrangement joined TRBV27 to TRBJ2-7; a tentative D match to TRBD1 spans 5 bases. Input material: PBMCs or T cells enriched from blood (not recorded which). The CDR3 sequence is CASPSAPRQRTYEQYF. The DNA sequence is TGTGCCAGCCCCTCTGCCCCACGACAGCGAACCTACGAGCAGTACTTC.